A single TCR beta chain is shown here with its context. No antigen is known for it. The source of the sample is a study of vaccination effects on CD4 cells after COVID-19. Sequencing was performed with immunoSEQ multiplex PCR; in TCRdb, only in-frame clones are kept and a portion is missing. The sample lists fewer than 85,000 clones, about 79% occurring once. ViraFEST used viral peptide pools to expand antigen-specific CD4+ T cells before sequencing. Having been cultured for 10 days, the cells underwent CD4+ T cell isolation. The vaccine recipients had no prior SARS-CoV-2 infection, with negative nucleocapsid antibodies. This sequence originates from a human donor who received a COVID-19 vaccine. The sample was CD4+ T cells from PBMCs cultured with SARS-CoV-2 spike peptides, taken before COVID-19 vaccination.

This CDR3 reads CASSGLVGSGNTIYF. The CDR3 coding sequence is TGTGCCAGCAGCGGCCTGGTCGGATCTGGAAACACCATATATTTT. V gene TRBV9 combines with J gene TRBJ1-3; D gene uncertain. There are 15 residues in the CDR3. V was clipped by 3 bases and J by 1 base, with 11 bases between them. Looked up from germline, CDR1 is SGDLS and CDR2 is YYNGEE. The full variable domain, its missing parts supplied by reference TRBV9 and TRBJ1-3, is DSGVTQTPKHLITATGQRVTLRCSPRSGDLSVYWYQQSLDQGLQFLIQYYNGEERAKGNILERFSAQQFPDLHSELNLSSLELGDSALYFCASSGLVGSGNTIYFGEGSWLTVV.